The 4 T cell receptor beta chains reported below all come from one sample, sequenced in a study of blood T cell repertoires in COVID-19. Here immunoSEQ multiplex PCR was the method, and the copy in TCRdb shows in-frame clones only, minus some. This sample has roughly 250,000 clones; 70% to 90% occur once, and the top ten carry 3% to 4%. Material for sequencing was PBMCs or T cells enriched from blood (not recorded which). Receptors were obtained from a middle-aged woman with acute COVID-19.

The V gene is TRBV11-3, the J gene TRBJ1-4; the D gene is possibly TRBD1 (5 bases). The CDR3 runs to 17 residues. The germline gives CDR1 SGHNT, CDR2 YENEEA. Trimming took 0 bases from V and 3 from J, leaving 14 bases between them. This CDR3 reads CASSLDGEGTANEKLFF. CDR3 in DNA: TGTGCCAGCAGCTTAGATGGGGAGGGGACCGCTAATGAAAAACTGTTTTTT.

CDR3 amino acids: CASTRMGDRENTGELFF. The DNA for the CDR3 is TGTGCCAGCACTCGAATGGGGGACAGGGAGAACACCGGGGAGCTGTTTTTT. The J gene is TRBJ2-2, the V gene TRBV6-6; the match to TRBD1 covers 9 bases. Losses at the gene ends were 7 bases for V and 1 base for J; bases not matched to a gene: 10. The CDR3 has 17 amino acids. Germline assignment: CDR1 MNHNY and CDR2 SVGAGI (reference sequence).

The rearrangement uses TRBV5-4 and TRBJ2-7; the D gene is possibly TRBD2 (7 bases). CDR3 size: 14 residues. V lost 4 bases and J lost 4, with 15 bases in between. Germline-derived CDR1 and CDR2 are SGHNT and YYREEE (reference sequence). CDR3 sequence: CASSRRGARYEQYF. The DNA for the CDR3 is TGTGCCAGCAGCCGTCGGGGGGCGAGGTACGAGCAGTACTTC.

The CDR3 DNA is TGTGCCAGCAGCTTAGCAGGACAGGCCTCCTACGAGCAGTACTTC. Its protein product is CASSLAGQASYEQYF. V is TRBV11-2 and J is TRBJ2-7; 7 bases line up with TRBD1. With 1 base clipped from V and 0 bases from J, the junction kept 3 bases outside the gene matches. From germline, CDR1 is SGHAT and CDR2 FQNNGV. CDR3 length: 15 amino acids.